This is a list of T cell receptor beta chains from one sample in a study of control samples from healthy donors and cancer patients. The method was immunoSEQ multiplex PCR; TCRdb's version includes in-frame clones alone and lacks a portion of them. Found here are some 120,000 clones, around 89% of them singletons; the top ten hold approximately 2.3%. Sequencing used blood. All receptors derive from a woman aged 70-85 years in good health. Each CDR3 is given with its conserved first and last residue. Fields, in order: clone size, D gene, J gene, V gene, CDR3 protein, CDR3 DNA. The D gene is left open where the match is weak. Only some rows state a clone size, as once, few, many or a class for expanded clones.

>.|.|TRBJ2-1|TRBV2
CASSELESSYNEQFF
TGTGCCAGCAGTGAGCTGGAGAGCTCCTACAATGAGCAGTTCTTC
>.|.|TRBJ1-1|TRBV12-5
CASGTARTEAFF
TGTGCTAGTGGGACAGCGCGGACTGAAGCTTTCTTT
>.|.|TRBJ2-3|TRBV6-4
CASSDSDTDTQYF
TGTGCCAGCAGTGACTCAGACACAGATACGCAGTATTTT
>once|TRBD1|TRBJ1-4|TRBV6-1
CASSGRDRGRLGEKLFF
TGTGCCAGCAGTGGGAGGGACAGGGGGCGCTTAGGTGAAAAACTGTTTTTT
>.|.|TRBJ1-4|TRBV6-4
CASSDARALNEKLFF
TGTGCCAGCAGTGACGCCAGGGCCCTTAATGAAAAACTGTTTTTT
>.|.|TRBJ1-6|TRBV2
CASGAVTRDSPLHF
TGTGCCAGCGGGGCCGTTACAAGGGATTCACCCCTCCACTTT
>.|.|TRBJ2-4|TRBV5-1
CASSPGLEVTKNIQYF
TGCGCCAGCAGCCCGGGCCTTGAGGTTACCAAAAACATTCAGTACTTC
>.|.|TRBJ1-2|TRBV5-1
CASSIGRDAYGYTF
TGCGCCAGCAGCATAGGACGGGACGCTTATGGCTACACCTTC
>.|.|TRBJ2-2|TRBV4-3
CASRFEGPNTGELFF
TGCGCCAGCAGGTTCGAGGGGCCGAACACCGGGGAGCTGTTTTTT
>.|TRBD2|TRBJ2-3|TRBV11-2
CASSPRPGLAGAGTDTQYF
TGTGCCAGCAGCCCCCGGCCGGGACTAGCGGGGGCCGGGACAGATACGCAGTATTTT
>.|TRBD1|TRBJ2-5|TRBV11-2
CASSHPGTEETQYF
TGTGCCAGCAGCCACCCCGGGACAGAAGAGACCCAGTACTTC